This T cell receptor beta chain was retrieved from a study of blood T cell repertoires in COVID-19. Background on the study: Samples of COVID-19 (acute and convalescent) were obtained from the United States, Italy and Spain.

The repertoire was sequenced with immunoSEQ multiplex PCR; TCRdb's copy has only in-frame clones and lacks some. The data show about 300,000 clones, roughly four fifths seen once. This clone was observed once. The sequencing input was peripheral blood. The source is a woman aged 45-65 years who had recovered from COVID-19.

The CDR3 DNA sequence: TGTGCCTGGAGTGTAGGACAGGGGAACACTGAAGCTTTCTTT. Translation: CAWSVGQGNTEAFF. V usage is TRBV30 and J usage is TRBJ1-1, with 8 bases matching TRBD1. The V and J ends lost 0 bases and 1 base, in that order; junction bases with no gene match: 1. CDR3 length: 14 residues. Germline lookup yields CDR1 GTSNPN and CDR2 SVGIG (reference sequence).